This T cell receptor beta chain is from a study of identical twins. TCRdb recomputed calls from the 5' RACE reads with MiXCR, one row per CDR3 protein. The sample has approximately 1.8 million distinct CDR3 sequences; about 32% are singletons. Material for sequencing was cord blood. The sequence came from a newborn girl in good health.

The CDR3 DNA reads as TGTGCCAGCAGCCGAGGCGGGTATCAGCCCCAGCATTTT. Translated: CASSRGGYQPQHF. The J gene is TRBJ1-5, the V gene TRBV6-5; D gene ambiguous. Trimming left V 6 bases short and J 5 bases short, with 11 bases between. Germline CDR1 MNHEY, CDR2 SVGAGI. CDR3 length: 13 amino acids.